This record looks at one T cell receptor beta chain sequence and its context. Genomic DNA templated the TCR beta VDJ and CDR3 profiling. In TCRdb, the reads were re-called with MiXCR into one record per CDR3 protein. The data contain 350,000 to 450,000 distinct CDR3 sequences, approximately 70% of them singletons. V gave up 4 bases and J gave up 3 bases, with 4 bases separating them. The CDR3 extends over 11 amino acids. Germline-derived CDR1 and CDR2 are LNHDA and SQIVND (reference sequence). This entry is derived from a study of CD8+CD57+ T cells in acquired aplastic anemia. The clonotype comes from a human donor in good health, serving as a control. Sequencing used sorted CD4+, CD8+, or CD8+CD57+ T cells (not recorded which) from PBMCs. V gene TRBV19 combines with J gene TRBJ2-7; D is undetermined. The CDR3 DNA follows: TGTGCCAGTAGTAACTACTACGAGCAGTACTTC. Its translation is CASSNYYEQYF.